This T cell receptor (beta chain) derives from a study of siplizumab effects on memory and regulatory T cells. Study outcomes and limitations: Fewer alloreactive sequences mapped to unstimulated CD4+ memory cells under siplizumab. Proliferating Tregs' suppressive function in siplizumab cultures went unconfirmed.

The CDR3 is 13 amino acids. The germline V gene has CDR1 SQVTM and CDR2 ANQGSEA. V was pared by 2 bases and J by 6 bases, with 4 bases of the junction left unmatched. Per-sample assaying covered about 10^5 TCR templates. Libraries were prepared by immunoSEQ multiplex PCR; TCRdb keeps only in-frame clonotypes and omits some of them. This sample has about 56,000 clones; around 97% occur once, and the top ten carry less than 1.1%. In the case of this clone: The antigen remains unidentified.

The clonotype comes from a human donor in good health. Sequenced sample: naive CD8+ T cells sorted from blood. The genes are TRBV29-1 and TRBJ2-3; 8 bases line up with TRBD2. The CDR3 region has the DNA TGCAGCGTTGAAACGGGAGGGACGGATACGCAGTATTTT. Protein: CSVETGGTDTQYF.